A selection of T cell receptor beta chains follows, all from one sample in a study of blood T cell repertoires in COVID-19. Using immunoSEQ multiplex PCR, the repertoire was profiled, and TCRdb retains in-frame clones only, with some absent. In the table there are roughly 140,000 clones, over 75% of which are singletons. Sequencing used peripheral blood. The origin of the receptors is a woman aged 50 to 65 with acute or convalescent COVID-19. CDR3s include the opening cysteine and the closing phenylalanine or tryptophan. D genes are given only for firm matches. The size of a clone is reported for some rows only, either as once, few or many, or as a class for expanded clones.

>-|17|TRBV27|TRBJ2-2|-
CASSPLGRGLGTGELFF
TGTGCCAGCAGTCCCCTCGGGAGGGGGCTAGGAACCGGGGAGCTGTTTTTT
>TRBD1|13|TRBV6-5|TRBJ1-5|-
CASRQGASQPQHF
TGTGCCAGCAGACAGGGGGCGAGCCAGCCCCAGCATTTT
>-|17|TRBV4-2|TRBJ1-3|-
CASSQEGGGAAGNTIYF
TGTGCCAGCAGCCAAGAAGGAGGGGGGGCAGCGGGAAACACCATATATTTT
>TRBD2|18|TRBV7-2|TRBJ2-3|-
CASSSRLAGVLRGDTQYF
TGTGCCAGCAGCTCGAGGCTAGCGGGGGTTCTCCGGGGGGATACGCAGTATTTT
>TRBD1|16|TRBV4-1|TRBJ2-3|-
CASSQYPGQLTDTQYF
TGCGCCAGCAGCCAGTACCCGGGACAGCTCACAGATACGCAGTATTTT
>TRBD1|16|TRBV9|TRBJ1-2|-
CASSVDPGQGAGGYTF
TGTGCCAGCAGCGTTGACCCCGGACAGGGGGCCGGCGGCTACACCTTC
>-|13|TRBV18|TRBJ1-2|-
CASSPGGLGGYTF
TGTGCCAGCTCACCGGGCGGGCTAGGAGGCTACACCTTC
>-|14|TRBV3-1/TRBV3-2|TRBJ1-4|-
CASSQDQGSEKLFF
TGTGCCAGCAGCCAAGATCAGGGAAGCGAAAAACTGTTTTTT
>-|13|TRBV14|TRBJ1-5|few
CASSLGGGQPQHF
TGTGCCAGCAGCTTAGGGGGGGGTCAGCCCCAGCATTTT
>-|13|TRBV19|TRBJ2-7|few
CASSRGFDREQYF
TGTGCCAGTAGTCGCGGTTTCGACCGCGAGCAGTACTTC
>TRBD1|13|TRBV30|TRBJ2-3|-
CAWSGTGWDTQYF
TGTGCCTGGAGTGGGACAGGGTGGGATACGCAGTATTTT
>TRBD1|15|TRBV5-1|TRBJ1-1|-
CASSSAGGRATEAFF
TGCGCCAGCAGCTCGGCAGGGGGACGGGCCACTGAAGCTTTCTTT
>-|14|TRBV7-9|TRBJ1-5|few
CASSSPEPNQPQHF
TGTGCCAGCAGCTCCCCCGAGCCCAATCAGCCCCAGCATTTT
>TRBD1|15|TRBV7-9|TRBJ2-3|-
CASSLAGTGINTQYF
TGTGCCAGCAGCTTAGCCGGGACAGGGATTAATACGCAGTATTTT
>-|14|TRBV15|TRBJ1-1|few
CATSSRTEGTEAFF
TGTGCCACCAGCTCGCGGACAGAGGGCACTGAAGCTTTCTTT
>-|15|TRBV7-2|TRBJ1-3|-
CASSSGTFSGNTIYF
TGTGCCAGCAGCTCAGGGACATTCTCTGGAAACACCATATATTTT
>-|15|TRBV5-1|TRBJ2-6|-
CASSFGSSGANVLTF
TGCGCCAGCAGCTTCGGGAGCTCTGGGGCCAACGTCCTGACTTTC
>-|13|TRBV15|TRBJ1-2|-
CATSTGQTYGYTF
TGTGCCACCAGCACTGGACAGACTTATGGCTACACCTTC
>-|14|TRBV5-1|TRBJ1-1|-
CASSYTQGQTEAFF
TGCGCCAGCAGCTATACCCAAGGACAGACTGAAGCTTTCTTT
>TRBD2|16|TRBV7-2|TRBJ2-3|-
CASRSSGGTSTDTQYF
TGTGCCAGCAGATCTAGCGGGGGGACGAGCACAGATACGCAGTATTTT
>TRBD2|17|TRBV20-1|TRBJ2-3|-
CSASSAGGAWGTDTQYF
TGCAGTGCTAGTTCAGCGGGGGGCGCGTGGGGCACAGATACGCAGTATTTT
>-|13|TRBV5-6|TRBJ2-5|-
CASSLDYQETQYF
TGTGCCAGCAGCTTGGACTACCAAGAGACCCAGTACTTC
>TRBD1|14|TRBV19|TRBJ1-1|-
CASSPRQGNTEAFF
TGTGCCAGTAGTCCCCGACAGGGGAACACTGAAGCTTTCTTT
>TRBD2|15|TRBV6-5|TRBJ2-2|-
CASSSTSGYTGELFF
TGTGCCAGCTCAAGTACTAGCGGTTACACCGGGGAGCTGTTTTTT
>-|16|TRBV5-1|TRBJ1-4|-
CASSLMMQGTNEKLFF
TGCGCCAGCAGCTTGATGATGCAGGGGACTAATGAAAAACTGTTTTTT
>TRBD1|15|TRBV6-5|TRBJ1-1|-
CASRLTGTGNTEAFF
TGTGCCAGCAGACTTACCGGGACAGGGAACACTGAAGCTTTCTTT
>TRBD1|16|TRBV19|TRBJ2-7|few
CASSIDGTGVGYEQYF
TGTGCCAGTAGTATAGACGGAACAGGGGTAGGTTACGAGCAGTACTTC
>TRBD1|14|TRBV2|TRBJ1-5|-
CASSIQGVGQPQHF
TGTGCCAGCAGTATCCAGGGGGTCGGGCAGCCCCAGCATTTT
>-|13|TRBV28|TRBJ2-6|-
CASSSSGANVLTF
TGTGCCAGTAGCAGCTCTGGGGCCAACGTCCTGACTTTC
>TRBD1|13|TRBV6-2/TRBV6-3|TRBJ1-5|-
CASSLQGNQPQHF
TGTGCCAGCAGTCTACAGGGGAATCAGCCCCAGCATTTT
>TRBD1|16|TRBV27|TRBJ1-6|few
CASSSSRDSYNSPLHF
TGTGCCAGCAGTTCCTCCCGGGACAGCTATAATTCACCCCTCCACTTT
>-|13|TRBV7-2|TRBJ2-1|once
CACGRAVLNEQFF
TGTGCCTGCGGAAGAGCAGTCCTCAATGAGCAGTTCTTC
>-|14|TRBV9|TRBJ1-2|-
CASSATGNSYGYTF
TGTGCCAGCAGCGCCACAGGGAACAGCTATGGCTACACCTTC
>-|10|TRBV11-3|TRBJ2-7|-
CARGNYEQYF
TGTGCAAGGGGCAACTACGAGCAGTACTTC
>-|16|TRBV19|TRBJ2-6|-
CASTWQGLFGANVLTF
TGTGCCAGTACATGGCAGGGGCTCTTCGGGGCCAACGTCCTGACTTTC
>-|12|TRBV5-1|TRBJ2-1|-
CASSLGATEQFF
TGCGCCAGCAGCTTGGGGGCCACCGAGCAGTTCTTC
>TRBD1|15|TRBV4-2|TRBJ1-5|-
CASSQEGQGTQPQHF
TGTGCCAGCAGCCAAGAGGGACAGGGCACTCAGCCCCAGCATTTT
>-|11|TRBV20-1|TRBJ2-7|-
CSALSGYEQYF
TGCAGTGCCCTCTCGGGTTACGAGCAGTACTTC
>-|13|TRBV4-2|TRBJ1-1|once
CASSAQGNTEAFF
TGTGCCAGCAGCGCACAGGGAAACACTGAAGCTTTCTTT
>-|14|TRBV5-6|TRBJ1-1|once
CASSDLRRPTEAFF
TGTGCCAGCAGCGACTTAAGGCGGCCCACTGAAGCTTTCTTT
>-|12|TRBV6-6|TRBJ1-2|-
CASSPDSYGYTF
TGTGCCAGCAGCCCGGACAGTTATGGCTACACCTTC
>TRBD1|14|TRBV27|TRBJ1-6|-
CASSLKGQGGLSHF
TGTGCCAGCAGTTTAAAGGGACAGGGGGGCCTGAGCCACTTT